This is a list of T cell receptor beta chains from one sample in a study of CXCR3-negative and CXCR3-positive naive CD8 T cells. TCRdb reanalyzed the 5' RACE reads and collapses them to one entry per CDR3 protein, without DNA. Its listing shows approximately 70,000 distinct CDR3 sequences. Sequenced input: naive CXCR3- CD8+ T cells from blood. The receptors were sampled from a human donor in good health. Some clones in this sample may be carry-over from other donors' samples. Each CDR3 is given with its conserved first and last residue.

v_gene	j_gene	CDR3aa
TRBV29-1	TRBJ1-1	CSVAEGTESEAFF
TRBV7-9	TRBJ1-3	CASSFREDSWSSGNTIYF
TRBV29-1	TRBJ2-5	CSVEALNSPQETQYF
TRBV5-5	TRBJ2-1	CASSLVTGRPYNEQFF
TRBV6-5	TRBJ2-5	CASSYAGTEIQETQYF
TRBV7-9	TRBJ2-1	CASSLFRGGPDNEQFF
TRBV7-3	TRBJ2-1	CASSLFGGGYNEQFF
TRBV12-3/TRBV12-4	TRBJ2-1	CASSLSGLAGRNEQFF
TRBV3-1	TRBJ2-1	CASSQDRETHNEQFF
TRBV29-1	TRBJ2-1	CSVRVAGAGSYNEQFF
TRBV4-2	TRBJ2-7	CASSQDYGTYEQYF
TRBV7-9	TRBJ2-2	CASSPTGELFF
TRBV29-1	TRBJ2-7	CSGTDSSYEQYF
TRBV7-3	TRBJ1-1	CASSLMTGDTEAFF
TRBV14	TRBJ2-7	CASSPRPSGLEQYF
TRBV27	TRBJ2-1	CASRHYFGGLRNEQFF
TRBV6-5	TRBJ2-2	CASSYAPRGTGIGGELFF
TRBV29-1	TRBJ2-1	CSARDSFNNEQFF
TRBV4-1	TRBJ2-1	CASSNLGTENEQFF
TRBV29-1	TRBJ2-1	CSVEEPLRSSYNEQFF
TRBV29-1	TRBJ2-1	CSVEDPSGSSYNEQFF
TRBV20-1	TRBJ2-7	CSATAGVNYEQYF
TRBV7-9	TRBJ2-7	CASSPTGDYEQYF
TRBV7-6	TRBJ2-1	CASSLDGPGTSGSPGTYNEQFF
TRBV14	TRBJ2-7	CASSQDFGPSSYEQYF
TRBV3-1	TRBJ2-7	CASSPGGYEQYF
TRBV7-9	TRBJ2-7	CASSPGLANEQYF
TRBV6-5	TRBJ2-4	CASRNHAGTSGTAAKNIQYF
TRBV12-3/TRBV12-4	TRBJ2-1	CASSFGEAENNEQFF